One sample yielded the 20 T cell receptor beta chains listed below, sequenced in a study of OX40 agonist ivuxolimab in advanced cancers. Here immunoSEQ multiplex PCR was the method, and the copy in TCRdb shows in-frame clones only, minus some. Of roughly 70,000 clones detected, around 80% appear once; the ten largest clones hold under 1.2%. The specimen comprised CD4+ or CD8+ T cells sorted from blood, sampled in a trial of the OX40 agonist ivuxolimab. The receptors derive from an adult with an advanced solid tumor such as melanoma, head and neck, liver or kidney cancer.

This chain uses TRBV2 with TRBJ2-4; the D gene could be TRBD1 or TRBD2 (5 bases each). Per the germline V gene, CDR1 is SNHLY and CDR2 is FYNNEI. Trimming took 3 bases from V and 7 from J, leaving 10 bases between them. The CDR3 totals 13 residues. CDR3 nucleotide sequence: TGTGCCAGCAGTGAGGGGGTTAAGAACATTCAGTACTTC. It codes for CASSEGVKNIQYF.

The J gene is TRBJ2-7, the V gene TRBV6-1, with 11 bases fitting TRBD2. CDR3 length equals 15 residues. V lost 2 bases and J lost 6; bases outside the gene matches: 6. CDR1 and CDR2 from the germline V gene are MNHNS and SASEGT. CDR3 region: CASSEIRGTSGEQYF. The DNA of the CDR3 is TGTGCCAGCAGTGAAATTAGGGGGACTAGCGGCGAGCAGTACTTC.

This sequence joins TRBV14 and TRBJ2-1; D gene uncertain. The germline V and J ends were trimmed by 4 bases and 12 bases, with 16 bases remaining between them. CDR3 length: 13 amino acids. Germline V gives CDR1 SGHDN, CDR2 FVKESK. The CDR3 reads CASSRDPGIGQFF. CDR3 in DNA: TGTGCCAGCAGCCGAGACCCGGGCATTGGGCAGTTCTTC. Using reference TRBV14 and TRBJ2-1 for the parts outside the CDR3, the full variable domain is EAGVTQFPSHSVIEKGQTVTLRCDPISGHDNLYWYRRVMGKEIKFLLHFVKESKQDESGMPNNRFLAERTGGTYSTLKVQPAELEDSGVYFCASSRDPGIGQFFGPGTRLTVL.

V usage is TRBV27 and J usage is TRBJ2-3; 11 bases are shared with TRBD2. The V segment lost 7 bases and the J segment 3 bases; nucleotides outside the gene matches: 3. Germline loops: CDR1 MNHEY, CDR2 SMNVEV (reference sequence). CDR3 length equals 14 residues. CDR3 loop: CASKASGGTDTQYF. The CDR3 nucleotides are TGTGCCAGCAAGGCTAGCGGGGGGACAGATACGCAGTATTTT.

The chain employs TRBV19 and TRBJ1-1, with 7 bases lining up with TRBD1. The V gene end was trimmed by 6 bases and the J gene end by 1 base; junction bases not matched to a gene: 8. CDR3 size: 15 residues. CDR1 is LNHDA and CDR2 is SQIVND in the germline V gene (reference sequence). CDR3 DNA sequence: TGTGCCAGTAGGCCCCGGGACAGCCCGAACACTGAAGCTTTCTTT. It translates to CASRPRDSPNTEAFF. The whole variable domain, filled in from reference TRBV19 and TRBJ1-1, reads DGGITQSPKYLFRKEGQNVTLSCEQNLNHDAMYWYRQDPGQGLRLIYYSQIVNDFQKGDIAEGYSVSREKKESFPLTVTSAQKNPTAFYLCASRPRDSPNTEAFFGQGTRLTVV.

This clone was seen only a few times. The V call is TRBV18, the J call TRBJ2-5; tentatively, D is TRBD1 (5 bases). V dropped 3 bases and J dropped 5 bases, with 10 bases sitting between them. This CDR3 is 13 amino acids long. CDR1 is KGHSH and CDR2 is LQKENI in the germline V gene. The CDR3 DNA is TGTGCCAGCTCACCTGGCAACAGGGAGACCCAGTACTTC. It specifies CASSPGNRETQYF.

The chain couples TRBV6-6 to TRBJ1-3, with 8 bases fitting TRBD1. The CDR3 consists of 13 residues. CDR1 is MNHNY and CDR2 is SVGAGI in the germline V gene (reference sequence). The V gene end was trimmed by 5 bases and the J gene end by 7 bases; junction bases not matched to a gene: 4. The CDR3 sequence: CASSPDRANTIYF. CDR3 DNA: TGTGCCAGCAGTCCGGACAGGGCGAACACCATATATTTT.

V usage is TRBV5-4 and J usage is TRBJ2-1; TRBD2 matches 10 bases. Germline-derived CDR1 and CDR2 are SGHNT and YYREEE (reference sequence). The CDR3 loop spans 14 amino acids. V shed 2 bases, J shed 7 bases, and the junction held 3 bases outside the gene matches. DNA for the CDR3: TGTGCCAGCAGCTTAGCGGGGGGGCTGAATGAGCAGTTCTTC. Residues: CASSLAGGLNEQFF.

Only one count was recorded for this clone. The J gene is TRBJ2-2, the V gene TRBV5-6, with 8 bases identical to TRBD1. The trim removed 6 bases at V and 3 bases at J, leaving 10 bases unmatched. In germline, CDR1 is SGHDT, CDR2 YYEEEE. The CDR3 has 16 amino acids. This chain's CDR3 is CASTTRDRGYTGELFF. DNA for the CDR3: TGTGCCAGCACCACCCGAGACAGGGGTTACACCGGGGAGCTGTTTTTT.

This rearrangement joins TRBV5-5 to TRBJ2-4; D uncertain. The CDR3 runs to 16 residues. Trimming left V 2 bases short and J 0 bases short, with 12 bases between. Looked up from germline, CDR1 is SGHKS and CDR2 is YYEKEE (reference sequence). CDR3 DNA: TGTGCCAGCAGCTTAATAAGGACCCTAGCCAAAAACATTCAGTACTTC. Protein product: CASSLIRTLAKNIQYF.

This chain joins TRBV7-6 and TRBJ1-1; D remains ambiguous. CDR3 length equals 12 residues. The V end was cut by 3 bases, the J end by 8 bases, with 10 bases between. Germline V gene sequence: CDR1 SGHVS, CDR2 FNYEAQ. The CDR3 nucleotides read TGTGCCAGCAGCTTTGTCGGGGTGGAAGCTTTCTTT. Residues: CASSFVGVEAFF. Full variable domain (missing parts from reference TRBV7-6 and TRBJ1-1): GAGVSQSPRYKVTKRGQDVALRCDPISGHVSLYWYRQALGQGPEFLTYFNYEAQQDKSGLPNDRFSAERPEGSISTLTIQRTEQRDSAMYRCASSFVGVEAFFGQGTRLTVV.

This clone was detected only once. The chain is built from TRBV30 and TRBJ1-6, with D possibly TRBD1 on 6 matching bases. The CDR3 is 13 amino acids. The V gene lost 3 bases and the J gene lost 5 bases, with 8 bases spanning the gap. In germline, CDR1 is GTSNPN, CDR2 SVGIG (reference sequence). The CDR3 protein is CAWRDSDNSPLHF. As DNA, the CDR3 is TGTGCCTGGAGGGACAGCGATAATTCACCCCTCCACTTT.

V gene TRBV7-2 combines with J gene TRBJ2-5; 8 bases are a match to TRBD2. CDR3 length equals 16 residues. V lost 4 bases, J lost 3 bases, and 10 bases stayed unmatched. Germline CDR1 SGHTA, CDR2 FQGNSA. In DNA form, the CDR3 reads TGTGCCAGCAGCTCCCTGGGCGGGGGGATTAAAGAGACCCAGTACTTC. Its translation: CASSSLGGGIKETQYF.

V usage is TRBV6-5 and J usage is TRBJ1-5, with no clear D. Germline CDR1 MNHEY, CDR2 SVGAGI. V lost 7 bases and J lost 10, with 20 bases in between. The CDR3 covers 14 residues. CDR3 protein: CASKRDTAGSPQHF. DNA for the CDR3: TGTGCCAGCAAAAGAGACACGGCGGGTTCCCCCCAGCATTTT.

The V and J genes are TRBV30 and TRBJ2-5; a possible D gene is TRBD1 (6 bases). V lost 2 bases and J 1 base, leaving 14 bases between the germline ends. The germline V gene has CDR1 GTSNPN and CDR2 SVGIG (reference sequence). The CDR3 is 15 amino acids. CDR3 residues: CAWSSSNRAQETQYF. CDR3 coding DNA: TGTGCCTGGAGTTCCTCTAACAGGGCCCAAGAGACCCAGTACTTC.

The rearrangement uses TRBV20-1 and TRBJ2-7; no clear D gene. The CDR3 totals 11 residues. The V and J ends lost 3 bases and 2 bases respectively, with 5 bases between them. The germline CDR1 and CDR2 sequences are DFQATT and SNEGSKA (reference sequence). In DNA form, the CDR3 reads TGCAGTGCTAGCATTGCCTACGAGCAGTACTTC. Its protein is CSASIAYEQYF.

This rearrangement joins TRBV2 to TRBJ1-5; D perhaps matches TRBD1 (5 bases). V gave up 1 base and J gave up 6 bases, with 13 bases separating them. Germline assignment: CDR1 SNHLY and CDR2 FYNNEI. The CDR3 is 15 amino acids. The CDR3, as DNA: TGTGCCAGCAGTGAAGACAGGACCGTACTTCAGCCCCAGCATTTT. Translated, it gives CASSEDRTVLQPQHF.

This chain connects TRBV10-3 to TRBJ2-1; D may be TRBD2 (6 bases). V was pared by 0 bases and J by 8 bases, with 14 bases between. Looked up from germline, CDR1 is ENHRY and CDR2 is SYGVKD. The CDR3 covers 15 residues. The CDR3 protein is CAISESPSGGDEQFF. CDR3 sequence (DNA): TGTGCCATCAGTGAGTCCCCATCGGGCGGGGATGAGCAGTTCTTC.

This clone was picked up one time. CDR3 coding DNA: TGTGCCAGCTCACCACAAGGCCCAGGGCGCTTTGGTGAAAAACTGTTTTTT. Protein product: CASSPQGPGRFGEKLFF. This chain links TRBV18 with TRBJ1-4, with TRBD1 as a possible D gene (5 bases). CDR1 is KGHSH, CDR2 LQKENI, per germline. Trimming shortened V by 1 base and J by 7 bases, and 19 bases separated the two germline ends. This CDR3 spans 17 amino acids. Looking up the rest from reference TRBV18 and TRBJ1-4 gives the full variable domain: NAGVMQNPRHLVRRRGQEARLRCSPMKGHSHVYWYRQLPEEGLKFMVYLQKENIIDESGMPKERFSAEFPKEGPSILRIQQVVRGDSAAYFCASSPQGPGRFGEKLFFGSGTQLSVL.

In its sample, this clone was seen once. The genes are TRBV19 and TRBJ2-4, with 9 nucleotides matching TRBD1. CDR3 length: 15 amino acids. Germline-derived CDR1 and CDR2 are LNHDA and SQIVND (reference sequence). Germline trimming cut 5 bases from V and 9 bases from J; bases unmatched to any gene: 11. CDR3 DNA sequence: TGTGCCAGTAGTCCCGGGGCGGGACAGGGAGGCATTCAGTACTTC. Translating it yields CASSPGAGQGGIQYF.